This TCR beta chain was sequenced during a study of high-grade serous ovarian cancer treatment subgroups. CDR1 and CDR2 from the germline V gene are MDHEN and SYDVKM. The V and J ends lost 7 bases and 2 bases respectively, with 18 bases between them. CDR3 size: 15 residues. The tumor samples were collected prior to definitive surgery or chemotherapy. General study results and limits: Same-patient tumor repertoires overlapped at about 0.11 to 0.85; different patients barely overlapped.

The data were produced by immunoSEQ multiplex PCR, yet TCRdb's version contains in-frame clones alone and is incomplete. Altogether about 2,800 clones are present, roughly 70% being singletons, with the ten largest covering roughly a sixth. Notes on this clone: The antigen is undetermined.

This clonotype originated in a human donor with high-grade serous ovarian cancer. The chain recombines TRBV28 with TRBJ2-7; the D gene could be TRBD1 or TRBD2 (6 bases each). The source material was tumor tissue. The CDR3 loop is CASTPALGGPYEQYF. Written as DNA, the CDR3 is TGTGCCAGCACCCCCGCCCTCGGGGGCCCCTACGAGCAGTACTTC.